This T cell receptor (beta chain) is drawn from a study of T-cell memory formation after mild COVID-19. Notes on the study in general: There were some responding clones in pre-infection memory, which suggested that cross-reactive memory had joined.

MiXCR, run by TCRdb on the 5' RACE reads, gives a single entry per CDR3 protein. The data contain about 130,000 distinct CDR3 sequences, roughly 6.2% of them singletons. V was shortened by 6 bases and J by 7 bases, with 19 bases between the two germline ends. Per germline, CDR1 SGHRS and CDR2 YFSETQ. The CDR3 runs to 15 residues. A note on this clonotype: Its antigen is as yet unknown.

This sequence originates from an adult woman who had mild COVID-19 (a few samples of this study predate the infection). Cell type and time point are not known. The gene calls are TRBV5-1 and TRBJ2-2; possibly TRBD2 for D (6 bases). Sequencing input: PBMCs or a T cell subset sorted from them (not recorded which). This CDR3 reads CASKVSGGVGGELFF. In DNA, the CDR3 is TGCGCCAGCAAGGTATCCGGGGGAGTCGGCGGGGAGCTGTTTTTT.